This T cell receptor beta chain was found in a study of OX40 agonist ivuxolimab in advanced cancers. About the study: Across the patients, intravenous ivuxolimab was delivered every 2 weeks at 0.01 to 10 mg/kg. Partial response was recorded in three patients: one hepatocellular carcinoma and two cutaneous melanoma cases.

Of note for this clone: The antigen is not known.

Using immunoSEQ multiplex PCR, the repertoire was profiled, and TCRdb retains in-frame clones only, with some absent. The sample has 77,000 or so clones, about nine tenths seen once. The CDR3 has 14 residues. Per the germline V gene, CDR1 is SNHLY and CDR2 is FYNNEI. After removal of 6 bases from V and 5 bases from J, the junction contained 7 bases not matched to a gene. Points from the study as a whole: CD8+ T cells (on average) carried more expanded clones than CD4+ T cells.

This clonotype was obtained from an adult with an advanced solid tumor such as melanoma, head and neck, liver or kidney cancer. The specimen was CD4+ or CD8+ T cells sorted from blood, collected in a trial of the OX40 agonist ivuxolimab. V and J are TRBV2 and TRBJ2-7; 10 positions agree with TRBD1. Here the CDR3 reads CASRLGQGLDEQYF. CDR3 nucleotides: TGTGCCAGCAGGTTGGGACAGGGGTTAGACGAGCAGTACTTC.